The present entry profiles one TCR beta chain with its context. Its target is not known. The CDR3 sequence is 15 residues long. Germline V lookup: CDR1 KGHSH, CDR2 LQKENI. After removal of 3 bases from V and 7 bases from J, the junction contained 5 bases not matched to a gene. The sample is drawn from a study of shared clonotypes between healthy human individuals. Original methodology: ImmunoSEQ supplied junction-only sequences lacking quality scores, so filtering was different. Data came from immunoSEQ multiplex PCR; TCRdb stores just in-frame clones and leaves some out. The DNA gave D and trimming, while V, J and clone size come from that table. The sample lists 150,000 to 200,000 clones, 65% to 80% occurring once. Study-wide findings and caveats: Generation of non-shared clonotypes was less probable than generation of clonotypes shared by all four donors. Among donors, sharing of clonotypes was expected to be affected by sequencing depth. The naive CD4 repertoires of a few donors were compared, and around 5% of clonotypes were shared.

This sequence joins TRBV18 and TRBJ2-1, with 11 positions matching TRBD2. The material sequenced was memory CD4+ T cells sorted from blood. Indicated subset: CD45RA-negative fraction. The sequence derives from a man under 40 in good health. As DNA, the CDR3 is TGTGCCAGCTCACCTCCTAGCGGGAGGAATAATGAGCAGTTCTTC. Its translation is CASSPPSGRNNEQFF.